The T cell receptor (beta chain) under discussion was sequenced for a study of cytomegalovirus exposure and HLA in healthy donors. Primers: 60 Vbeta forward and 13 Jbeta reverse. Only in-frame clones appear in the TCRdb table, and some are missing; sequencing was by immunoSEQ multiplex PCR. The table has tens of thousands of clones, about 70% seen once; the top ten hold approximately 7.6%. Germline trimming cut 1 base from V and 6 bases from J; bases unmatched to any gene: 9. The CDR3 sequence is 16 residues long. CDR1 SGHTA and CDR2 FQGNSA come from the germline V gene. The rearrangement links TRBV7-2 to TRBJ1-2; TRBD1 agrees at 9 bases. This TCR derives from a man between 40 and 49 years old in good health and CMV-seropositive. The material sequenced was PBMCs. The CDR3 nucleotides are TGTGCCAGCAGCTTAGTGTCCACAGGGGGCAGGGATGGCTACACCTTC. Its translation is CASSLVSTGGRDGYTF.